The 13 T cell receptor beta chains below all came from one sample that was sequenced in a study of blood T cell repertoires in COVID-19. Clones were read by immunoSEQ multiplex PCR, and TCRdb kept only the in-frame ones, dropping some. The sample yields around 68,000 clones, roughly 77% seen once. The sequencing sample was made of peripheral blood. Source of these receptors: a human donor in a cohort sampled during active COVID-19.

This clone was detected a few times. V and J are TRBV7-9 and TRBJ2-4; D is perhaps TRBD2 (6 bases). The CDR3 consists of 15 residues. Trimming shortened V by 3 bases and J by 4 bases, and 13 bases separated the two germline ends. Germline V gene lookup returns CDR1 SEHNR and CDR2 FQNEAQ (reference sequence). The DNA for the CDR3 is TGTGCCAGCAGCTTGTTGGAGGGGATGAAAAACATTCAGTACTTC. It specifies CASSLLEGMKNIQYF.

Only a few counts were recorded for this clone. The chain combines TRBV9 with TRBJ1-1; TRBD1 matches at 9 bases. V was clipped by 3 bases and J by 8 bases; unmatched bases: 8. The length of the CDR3 is 14 residues. The germline gives CDR1 SGDLS, CDR2 YYNGEE. The chain's CDR3 is CASSERGDREEAFF. DNA of the CDR3: TGTGCCAGCAGCGAGAGAGGGGACAGGGAGGAAGCTTTCTTT.

The V call is TRBV7-8, the J call TRBJ2-6; no clear D gene. The CDR3 is made up of 15 amino acids. The germline gives CDR1 SGHVS, CDR2 FQNEAQ. V lost 4 bases, J lost 0 bases, and 7 bases lay in between. This CDR3 is CASSSVSSGANVLTF. The CDR3 region has the DNA TGTGCCAGCAGCTCAGTATCCTCTGGGGCCAACGTCCTGACTTTC.

CDR3 sequence reads: CASSESGQGTGYTF. The CDR3 DNA sequence: TGCGCCAGCAGTGAGTCCGGCCAGGGTACTGGCTACACCTTC. V gene TRBV10-2 combines with J gene TRBJ1-2, with a weak D call TRBD1 (5 bases). CDR1 is WSHSY and CDR2 is SAAADI in the germline V gene. Deletions cut 0 bases from V and 7 bases from J, with 12 bases between. CDR3 length equals 14 residues.

The V gene is TRBV6-1, the J gene TRBJ2-7; D uncertain. This CDR3 comprises 16 residues. V lost 2 bases and J 2 bases, leaving 16 bases between the germline ends. CDR1 and CDR2 (germline): MNHNS, SASEGT. The CDR3 reads CASSEWVASGPYEQYF. In DNA form, the CDR3 reads TGTGCCAGCAGTGAATGGGTCGCGTCGGGTCCCTACGAGCAGTACTTC.

V is TRBV24-1 and J is TRBJ2-2; no clear D. The CDR3 spans 12 residues. CDR1 and CDR2 from the germline V gene are KGHDR and SFDVKD. The V end was cut by 5 bases, the J end by 7 bases, with 7 bases between. The CDR3 DNA sequence: TGTGCCACCAGTGGTGAGCTCGGGGAGCTGTTTTTT. This gives the protein CATSGELGELFF.

J is TRBJ2-5 and V is TRBV27; D is possibly TRBD1 (6 bases). The CDR3 is 14 residues long. V lost 4 bases, J lost 5 bases, and 14 bases lay in between. Germline V gives CDR1 MNHEY, CDR2 SMNVEV (reference sequence). CDR3 loop: CASSSTTGSETQYF. DNA of the CDR3: TGTGCCAGCAGTTCGACGACAGGTTCGGAGACCCAGTACTTC.

This clone was counted once. The V gene is TRBV28, the J gene TRBJ2-5, with D possibly being TRBD2 (7 bases). The V and J ends lost 4 bases and 2 bases respectively, with 14 bases between them. CDR1 MDHEN and CDR2 SYDVKM come from the germline V gene. The CDR3 runs to 15 residues. CDR3 DNA: TGTGCCAGCAGTTCTACAGGGAGGGGGCAAGAGACCCAGTACTTC. It encodes CASSSTGRGQETQYF.

Only a few counts were recorded for this clone. V gene TRBV7-2 combines with J gene TRBJ2-1, with 8 bases matching TRBD1. Per the germline V gene, CDR1 is SGHTA and CDR2 is FQGNSA. V dropped 5 bases and J dropped 7; count of bases not matched to a gene: 13. CDR3 size: 16 residues. As DNA, the CDR3 is TGTGCCAGCAGCGCCTTCGGGACAGGTGATATGAATGAGCAGTTCTTC. This translates into CASSAFGTGDMNEQFF.

This rearrangement joins TRBV24-1 to TRBJ2-3; 8 bases are shared with TRBD2. CDR3 size: 16 residues. Germline CDR1 KGHDR, CDR2 SFDVKD. The trim removed 3 bases at V and 2 bases at J, leaving 6 bases unmatched. In DNA form, the CDR3 reads TGTGCCACCAGTGATCCGCGGGAGGTAGCCACAGATACGCAGTATTTT. Translating it yields CATSDPREVATDTQYF.

The chain links TRBV28 to TRBJ2-2, with a weak D call TRBD2 (5 bases). The CDR3 totals 14 residues. With 3 bases removed from V and 0 bases from J, the gap between germline ends came to 5 bases. Germline V gene sequence: CDR1 MDHEN, CDR2 SYDVKM. The CDR3 region has the DNA TGTGCCAGCAGTTTTAGCGCGAACACCGGGGAGCTGTTTTTT. Translated: CASSFSANTGELFF.

CDR3 nucleotide sequence: TGTGCCAGCAGCCCCCGTCCCCGGGACTCCTCCTACGAGCAGTACTTC. This gives the protein CASSPRPRDSSYEQYF. The chain has TRBV9 and TRBJ2-7; possible D gene TRBD2, 6 bases. Germline-derived CDR1 and CDR2 are SGDLS and YYNGEE. Trimming took 4 bases from V and 0 from J, leaving 17 bases between them. The CDR3 has 16 residues.

This chain's CDR3 is CASSRTVGGDHEQYF. In nucleotides, the CDR3 is TGCGCCAGCAGCCGCACTGTGGGGGGAGATCACGAGCAGTACTTC. This rearrangement joins TRBV4-1 to TRBJ2-7; D perhaps matches TRBD2 (6 bases). V lost 4 bases, J lost 5 bases, and 18 bases lay in between. This CDR3 region has 15 residues. Germline loops: CDR1 MGHRA, CDR2 YSYEKL.